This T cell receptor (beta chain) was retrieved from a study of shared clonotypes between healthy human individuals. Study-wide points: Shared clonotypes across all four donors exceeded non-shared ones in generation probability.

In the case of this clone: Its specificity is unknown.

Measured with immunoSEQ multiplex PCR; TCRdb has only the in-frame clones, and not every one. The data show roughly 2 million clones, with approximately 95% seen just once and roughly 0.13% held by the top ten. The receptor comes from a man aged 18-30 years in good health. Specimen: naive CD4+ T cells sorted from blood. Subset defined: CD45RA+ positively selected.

CDR3 DNA: TGTGCCAGCTCACTACAGGGGGCAGGACCAGTAGGGGAGCAGTACTTC. This encodes CASSLQGAGPVGEQYF. The chain carries TRBV18 and TRBJ2-7, with 9 bases that match TRBD1. The CDR3 sequence is 16 residues long. V shed 4 bases, J shed 7 bases, and the junction held 14 bases outside the gene matches. Looked up from germline, CDR1 is KGHSH and CDR2 is LQKENI. The complete variable domain, with remaining parts taken from reference TRBV18 and TRBJ2-7, reads NAGVMQNPRHLVRRRGQEARLRCSPMKGHSHVYWYRQLPEEGLKFMVYLQKENIIDESGMPKERFSAEFPKEGPSILRIQQVVRGDSAAYFCASSLQGAGPVGEQYFGPGTRLTVT.